This T cell receptor (beta chain) was sequenced for a study of cytomegalovirus exposure and HLA in healthy donors. Study results and limitations: Roughly uniform sequencing depth across donors was assumed, possibly incorrectly.

Amplification used 60 Vbeta primers and 13 Jbeta primers. Method: immunoSEQ multiplex PCR; TCRdb's copy keeps in-frame clones and lacks some. The table has 80,000 or so clones, over 70% seen once; the top ten hold about 20%. This clone was seen more than once but under ten times. Its antigen is undetermined. This clonotype was sampled from a man aged 25 to 40 in good health and CMV-seropositive. Material for sequencing was PBMCs.

CDR3 amino acids: CASSEDIGNQPQHF. The CDR3 DNA sequence: TGTGCCAGCTCCGAAGACATCGGCAATCAGCCCCAGCATTTT. The chain employs TRBV18 and TRBJ1-5; D gene uncertain. The germline V gene has CDR1 KGHSH and CDR2 LQKENI. Trimming removed 6 bases at V and 2 bases at J, with 11 bases between. The CDR3 loop spans 14 amino acids.